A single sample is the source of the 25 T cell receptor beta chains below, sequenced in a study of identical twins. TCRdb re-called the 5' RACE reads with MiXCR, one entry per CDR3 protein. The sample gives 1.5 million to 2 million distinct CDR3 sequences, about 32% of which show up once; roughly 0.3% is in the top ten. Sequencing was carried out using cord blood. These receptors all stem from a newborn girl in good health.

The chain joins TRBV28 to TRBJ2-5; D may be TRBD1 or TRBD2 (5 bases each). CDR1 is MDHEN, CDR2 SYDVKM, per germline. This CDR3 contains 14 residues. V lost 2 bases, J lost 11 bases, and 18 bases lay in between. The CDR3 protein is CASSLGGSEPEQYF. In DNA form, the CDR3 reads TGTGCCAGCAGTTTAGGGGGTAGCGAGCCTGAGCAGTACTTC.

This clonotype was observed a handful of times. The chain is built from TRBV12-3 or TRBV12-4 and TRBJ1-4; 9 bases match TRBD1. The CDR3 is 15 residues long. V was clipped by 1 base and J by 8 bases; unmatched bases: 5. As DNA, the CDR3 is TGTGCCAGCAGTTTAGGGGGACAGGGCTGGGAAAAACTGTTTTTT. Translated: CASSLGGQGWEKLFF.

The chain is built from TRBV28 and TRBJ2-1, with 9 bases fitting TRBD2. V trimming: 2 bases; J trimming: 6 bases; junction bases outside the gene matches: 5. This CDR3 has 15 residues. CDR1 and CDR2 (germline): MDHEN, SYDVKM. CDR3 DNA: TGTGCCAGCAGTTTAGAGCGGGAGGCAGGCAATGAGCAGTTCTTC. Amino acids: CASSLEREAGNEQFF.

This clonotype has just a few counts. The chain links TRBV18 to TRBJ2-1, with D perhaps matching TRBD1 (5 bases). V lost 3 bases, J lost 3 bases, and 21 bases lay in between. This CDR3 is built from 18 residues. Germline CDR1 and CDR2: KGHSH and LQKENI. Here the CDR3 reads CASSPTEIGALLYNEQFF. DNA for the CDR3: TGTGCCAGCTCACCGACAGAAATTGGGGCTCTACTCTACAATGAGCAGTTCTTC.

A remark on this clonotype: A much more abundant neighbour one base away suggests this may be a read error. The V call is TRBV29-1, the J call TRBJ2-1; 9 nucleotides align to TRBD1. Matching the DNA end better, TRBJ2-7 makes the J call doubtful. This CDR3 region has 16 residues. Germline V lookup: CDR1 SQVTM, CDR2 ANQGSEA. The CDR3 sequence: CSVAIKQGAVYNEQYF. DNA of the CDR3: TGCAGCGTTGCGATAAAACAGGGGGCCGTCTACAATGAGCAGTACTTC.

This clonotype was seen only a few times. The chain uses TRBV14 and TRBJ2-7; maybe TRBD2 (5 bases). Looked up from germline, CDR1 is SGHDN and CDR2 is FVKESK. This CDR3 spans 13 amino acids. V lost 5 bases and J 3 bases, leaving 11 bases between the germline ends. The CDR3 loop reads CASSGRSDYEQYF. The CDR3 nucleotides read TGTGCCAGCAGCGGGAGATCGGACTACGAGCAGTACTTC.

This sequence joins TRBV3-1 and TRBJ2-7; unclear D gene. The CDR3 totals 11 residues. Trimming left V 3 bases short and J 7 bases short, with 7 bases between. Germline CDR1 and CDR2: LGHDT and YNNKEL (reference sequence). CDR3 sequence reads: CASSHFQEQYF. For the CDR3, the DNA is TGTGCCAGCAGCCACTTCCAGGAGCAGTACTTC.

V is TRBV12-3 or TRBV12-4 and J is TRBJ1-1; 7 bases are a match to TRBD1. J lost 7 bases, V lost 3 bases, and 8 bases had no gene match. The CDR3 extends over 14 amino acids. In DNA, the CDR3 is TGTGCCAGCAGTTTCAGGGGGGTTCGGGGTGAAGCTTTCTTT. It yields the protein CASSFRGVRGEAFF.

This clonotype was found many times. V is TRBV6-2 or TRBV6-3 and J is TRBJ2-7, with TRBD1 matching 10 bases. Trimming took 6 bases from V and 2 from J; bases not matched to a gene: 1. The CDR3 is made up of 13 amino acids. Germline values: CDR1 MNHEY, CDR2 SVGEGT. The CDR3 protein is CASRGQGTYEQYF. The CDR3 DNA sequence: TGTGCCAGCAGGGGACAGGGGACCTACGAGCAGTACTTC.

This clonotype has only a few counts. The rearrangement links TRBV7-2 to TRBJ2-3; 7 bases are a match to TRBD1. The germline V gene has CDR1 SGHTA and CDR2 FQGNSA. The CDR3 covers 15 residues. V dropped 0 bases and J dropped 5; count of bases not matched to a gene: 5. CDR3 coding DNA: TGTGCCAGCAGCTTAGCCGGGACAGTAGTAGATACGCAGTATTTT. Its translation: CASSLAGTVVDTQYF.

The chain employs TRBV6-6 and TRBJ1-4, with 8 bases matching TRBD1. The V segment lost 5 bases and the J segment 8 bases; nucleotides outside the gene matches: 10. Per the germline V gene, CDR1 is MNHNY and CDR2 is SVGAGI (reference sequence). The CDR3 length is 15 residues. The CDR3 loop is CASSTSRGLGEKLFF. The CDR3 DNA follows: TGTGCCAGCAGTACCTCCAGGGGGCTAGGGGAAAAACTGTTTTTT.

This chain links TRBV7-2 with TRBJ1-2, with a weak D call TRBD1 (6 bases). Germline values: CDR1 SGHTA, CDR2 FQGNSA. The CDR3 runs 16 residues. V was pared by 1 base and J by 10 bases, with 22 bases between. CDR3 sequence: CASSLVGTAFNRDYTF. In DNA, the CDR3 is TGTGCCAGCAGCTTAGTAGGGACTGCCTTCAACAGGGACTACACCTTC.

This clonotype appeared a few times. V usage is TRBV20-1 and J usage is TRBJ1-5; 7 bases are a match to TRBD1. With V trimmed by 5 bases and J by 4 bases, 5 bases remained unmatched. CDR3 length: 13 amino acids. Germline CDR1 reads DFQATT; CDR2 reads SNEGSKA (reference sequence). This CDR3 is CSAQGGGNQPQHF. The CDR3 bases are TGCAGTGCTCAGGGGGGCGGGAATCAGCCCCAGCATTTT.

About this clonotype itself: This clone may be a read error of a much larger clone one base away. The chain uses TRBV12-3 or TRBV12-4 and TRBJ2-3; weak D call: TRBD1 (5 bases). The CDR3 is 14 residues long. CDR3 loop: CASSFDPFTGTQYF. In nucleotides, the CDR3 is TGTGCCAGCAGTTTTGATCCCTTCACAGGTACGCAGTATTTT.

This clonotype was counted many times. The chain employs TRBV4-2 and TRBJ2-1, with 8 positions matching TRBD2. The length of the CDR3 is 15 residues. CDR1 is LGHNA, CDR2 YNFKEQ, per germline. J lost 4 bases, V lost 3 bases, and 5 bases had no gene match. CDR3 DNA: TGTGCCAGCAGCCAGGGAATAGCGGGATACAATGAGCAGTTCTTC. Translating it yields CASSQGIAGYNEQFF.

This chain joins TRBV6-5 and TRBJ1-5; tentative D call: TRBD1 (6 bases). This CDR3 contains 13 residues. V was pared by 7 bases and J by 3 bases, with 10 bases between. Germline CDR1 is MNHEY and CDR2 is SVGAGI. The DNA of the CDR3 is TGTGCCAGCACCTGGGGGGCCAATCAGCCCCAGCATTTT. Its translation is CASTWGANQPQHF.

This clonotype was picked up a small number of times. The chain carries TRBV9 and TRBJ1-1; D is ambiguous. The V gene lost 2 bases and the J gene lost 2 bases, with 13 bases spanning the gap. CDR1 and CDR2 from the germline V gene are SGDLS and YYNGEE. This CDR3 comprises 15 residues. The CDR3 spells CASSVTVGGNTEAFF. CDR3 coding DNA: TGTGCCAGCAGCGTGACGGTCGGAGGCAACACTGAAGCTTTCTTT.

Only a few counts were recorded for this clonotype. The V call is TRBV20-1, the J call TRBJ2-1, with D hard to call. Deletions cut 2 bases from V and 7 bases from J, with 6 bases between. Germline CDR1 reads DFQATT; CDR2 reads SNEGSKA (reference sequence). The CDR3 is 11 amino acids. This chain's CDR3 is CSARMGNEQFF. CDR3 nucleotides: TGCAGTGCTAGAATGGGAAATGAGCAGTTCTTC.

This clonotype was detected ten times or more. The CDR3 nucleotides are TGTGCCAGCAGCCCTGAAGCTTTCTTT. Its protein product is CASSPEAFF. This chain joins TRBV9 and TRBJ1-1, with unresolved D. V lost 4 bases and J 6 bases, leaving 1 base between the germline ends. Germline V gene sequence: CDR1 SGDLS, CDR2 YYNGEE. The CDR3 has 9 residues.

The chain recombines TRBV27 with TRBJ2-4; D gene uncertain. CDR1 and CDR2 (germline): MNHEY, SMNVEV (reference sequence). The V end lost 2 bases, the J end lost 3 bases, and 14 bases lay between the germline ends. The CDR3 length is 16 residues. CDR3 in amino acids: CASSLGGRRDKNIQYF. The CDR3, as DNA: TGTGCCAGCAGTTTAGGTGGCAGAAGGGACAAAAACATTCAGTACTTC.

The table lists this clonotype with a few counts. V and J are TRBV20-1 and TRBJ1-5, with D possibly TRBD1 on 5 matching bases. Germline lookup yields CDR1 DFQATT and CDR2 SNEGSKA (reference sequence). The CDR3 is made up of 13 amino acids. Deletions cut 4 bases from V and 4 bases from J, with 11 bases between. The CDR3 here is CSAKRAGNQPQHF. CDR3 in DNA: TGCAGTGCTAAAAGGGCAGGGAATCAGCCCCAGCATTTT.

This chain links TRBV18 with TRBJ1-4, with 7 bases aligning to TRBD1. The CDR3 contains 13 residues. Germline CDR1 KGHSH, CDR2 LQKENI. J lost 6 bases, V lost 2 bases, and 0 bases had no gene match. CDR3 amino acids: CASSPGQDEKLFF. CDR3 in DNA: TGTGCCAGCTCACCAGGACAGGATGAAAAACTGTTTTTT.

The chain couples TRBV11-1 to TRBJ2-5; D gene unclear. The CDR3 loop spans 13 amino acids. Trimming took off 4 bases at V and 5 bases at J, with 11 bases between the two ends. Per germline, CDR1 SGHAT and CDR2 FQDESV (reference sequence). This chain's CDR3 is CASSSTRKETQYF. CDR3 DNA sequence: TGTGCCAGCAGCTCGACTCGGAAGGAGACCCAGTACTTC.

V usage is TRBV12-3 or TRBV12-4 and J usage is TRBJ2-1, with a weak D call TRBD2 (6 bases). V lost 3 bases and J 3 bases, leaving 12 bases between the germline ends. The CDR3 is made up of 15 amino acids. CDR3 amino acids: CASSLTRKVYNEQFF. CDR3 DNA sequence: TGTGCCAGCAGTTTGACTAGAAAAGTCTACAATGAGCAGTTCTTC.

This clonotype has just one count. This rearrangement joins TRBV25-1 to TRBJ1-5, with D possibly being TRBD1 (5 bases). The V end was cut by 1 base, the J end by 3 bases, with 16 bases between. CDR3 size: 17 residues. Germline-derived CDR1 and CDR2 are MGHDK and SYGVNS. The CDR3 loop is CASSEWTPGRNNQPQHF. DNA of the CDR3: TGTGCCAGCAGTGAATGGACCCCGGGACGGAACAATCAGCCCCAGCATTTT.